The 23 T cell receptor beta chains below all came from one sample that was sequenced in a study of CD8 T cells in ankylosing spondylitis. TCRdb analysed the 5' RACE reads with MiXCR anew, one entry per CDR3 protein. The repertoire holds about 260,000 distinct CDR3 sequences, with roughly 25% as singletons. Specimen: blood, either unsorted or a sorted T cell fraction (not recorded which). All receptors derive from a male donor with ankylosing spondylitis or in good health (not recorded which).

The genes are TRBV20-1 and TRBJ2-3; the D is unclear. With 6 bases removed from V and 7 bases from J, the gap between germline ends came to 11 bases. Germline CDR1 reads DFQATT; CDR2 reads SNEGSKA (reference sequence). This CDR3 is 11 amino acids long. CDR3 sequence reads: CSAPGPNTQYF. The CDR3 DNA reads TGCAGTGCCCCCGGGCCCAATACGCAGTATTTT.

This clonotype turned up a few times. The chain couples TRBV20-1 to TRBJ2-5; 9 bases fit TRBD1. CDR3 length equals 14 residues. Looked up from germline, CDR1 is DFQATT and CDR2 is SNEGSKA (reference sequence). Trimming cost V 6 bases and J 4 bases; bases outside gene matches: 9. In DNA form, the CDR3 reads TGCAGTGCCACTACAGGGGGCGGTGGAGAGACCCAGTACTTC. Translation gives CSATTGGGGETQYF.

This chain joins TRBV12-3 or TRBV12-4 and TRBJ2-5; 11 bases match TRBD2. The CDR3 length is 14 residues. Trimming took 5 bases from V and 2 from J; bases not matched to a gene: 1. As DNA, the CDR3 is TGTGCCAGCAGTACTAGCGGGAGACAAGAGACCCAGTACTTC. The encoded protein is CASSTSGRQETQYF.

This clonotype was recorded a few times. This chain connects TRBV20-1 to TRBJ1-2; no clear D. The CDR3 is made up of 11 amino acids. V dropped 5 bases and J dropped 6 bases, with 10 bases sitting between them. CDR1 is DFQATT and CDR2 is SNEGSKA in the germline V gene (reference sequence). The CDR3 DNA reads TGCAGTGCTGAATCACTCAATGGCTACACCTTC. Translated: CSAESLNGYTF.

The genes are TRBV13 and TRBJ2-6; D perhaps matches TRBD1 (6 bases). This CDR3 spans 18 amino acids. V was clipped by 2 bases and J by 2 bases, with 16 bases between them. Germline V gene sequence: CDR1 PRHDT, CDR2 FYEKMQ (reference sequence). The CDR3 reads CASSLTGKVGAGANVLTF. DNA for the CDR3: TGTGCCAGCAGCTTAACAGGGAAAGTAGGTGCTGGGGCCAACGTCCTGACTTTC.

This sequence joins TRBV29-1 and TRBJ1-4; D is unclear. CDR1 is SQVTM and CDR2 is ANQGSEA in the germline V gene. Trimming stripped 4 bases from V and 8 bases from J, with 11 bases between. The CDR3 consists of 12 residues. The DNA for the CDR3 is TGCAGCGTTGCCGGGGTCGGGGAAAAACTGTTTTTT. Its protein is CSVAGVGEKLFF.

Ten or more counts support this clonotype. The CDR3 DNA reads TGCAGCGTGGCCGGGTCAGGGAACTACAATGAGCAGTTCTTC. Translated: CSVAGSGNYNEQFF. V usage is TRBV29-1 and J usage is TRBJ2-1, with D perhaps TRBD1 (5 bases). Germline assignment: CDR1 SQVTM and CDR2 ANQGSEA. The CDR3 loop spans 14 amino acids. Trimming pared 6 bases from V and 3 bases from J, leaving 15 bases between.

The V and J genes are TRBV10-2 and TRBJ2-3, with a tentative D call TRBD1 (5 bases). Trimming left V 8 bases short and J 6 bases short, with 15 bases between. The CDR3 loop spans 13 amino acids. Germline CDR1 WSHSY, CDR2 SAAADI. The CDR3 region is CASVRQPRDTQYF. Written as DNA, the CDR3 is TGCGCCAGCGTTAGACAGCCCCGGGATACGCAGTATTTT.

This clonotype came up many times. The rearrangement links TRBV25-1 to TRBJ1-6, with D possibly TRBD1 on 6 matching bases. This CDR3 has 17 residues. The V end lost 4 bases, the J end lost 2 bases, and 15 bases lay between the germline ends. Germline CDR1 is MGHDK and CDR2 is SYGVNS. The CDR3 reads CASSGTQGSTYNSPLHF. CDR3 in DNA: TGTGCCAGCAGTGGAACACAGGGATCCACCTATAATTCACCCCTCCACTTT.

The V gene is TRBV12-3 or TRBV12-4, the J gene TRBJ2-2; D is possibly TRBD1 or TRBD2 (5 bases each). V gave up 6 bases and J gave up 2 bases, with 13 bases separating them. The CDR3 is made up of 15 amino acids. The CDR3 here is CASRGPPPNTGELFF. CDR3 sequence (DNA): TGTGCCAGCAGGGGACCCCCTCCTAACACCGGGGAGCTGTTTTTT.

The rearrangement links TRBV20-1 to TRBJ2-1, with 9 bases matching TRBD1. The CDR3 is made up of 13 amino acids. The junction had 8 bases not matched to a gene; V was cut back by 6 bases and J by 8 bases. Germline V CDR1 and CDR2: DFQATT, SNEGSKA (reference sequence). Written as DNA, the CDR3 is TGCAGTGCCCCCCGGGACAGGGACCATGAGCAGTTCTTC. Protein: CSAPRDRDHEQFF.

The sample holds a few counts of this clonotype. The rearrangement uses TRBV29-1 and TRBJ1-1; 8 nucleotides line up with TRBD1. The V segment lost 6 bases and the J segment 4 bases; nucleotides outside the gene matches: 13. From germline, CDR1 is SQVTM and CDR2 ANQGSEA. This CDR3 comprises 15 residues. The chain's CDR3 is CSVGLTGVQVTEAFF. DNA of the CDR3: TGCAGCGTGGGGTTGACAGGGGTTCAGGTCACTGAAGCTTTCTTT.

This clonotype appeared once. The chain links TRBV10-3 to TRBJ2-7, with D perhaps TRBD1 or TRBD2 (5 bases each). Germline values: CDR1 ENHRY, CDR2 SYGVKD. This CDR3 region has 12 residues. The ends were cut back, 11 bases at V and 2 bases at J, with 13 bases in the middle. CDR3 nucleotide sequence: TGTGCCTTCCCGGGACGGACCTACGAGCAGTACTTC. This codes for CAFPGRTYEQYF.

The chain combines TRBV12-3 or TRBV12-4 with TRBJ1-2, with 9 bases lining up with TRBD1. This CDR3 comprises 14 residues. With V trimmed by 6 bases and J by 8 bases, 10 bases remained unmatched. For the CDR3, the DNA is TGTGCCAGCAGCTTGGACAGGGGCTTCGGGGGCTACACCTTC. It translates to CASSLDRGFGGYTF.

In its sample, this clonotype was seen many times. The rearrangement joins TRBV20-1 to TRBJ2-3, with 9 bases matching TRBD2. After removal of 1 base from V and 15 bases from J, the junction contained 8 bases not matched to a gene. Germline V gene data show CDR1 as DFQATT and CDR2 as SNEGSKA (reference sequence). This CDR3 region has 12 residues. CDR3: CSARAQAGGHYF. Here the CDR3 DNA reads TGCAGTGCTAGAGCCCAGGCGGGGGGGCATTATTTT.

This clonotype has ten or more counts. The J gene is TRBJ1-1, the V gene TRBV29-1; tentatively, D is TRBD1 (6 bases). Trimming took off 6 bases at V and 1 base at J, with 12 bases between the two ends. This CDR3 spans 13 amino acids. CDR1 SQVTM and CDR2 ANQGSEA come from the germline V gene. The CDR3 loop is CSVGGGPNTEAFF. CDR3 nucleotides: TGCAGCGTGGGGGGCGGTCCGAACACTGAAGCTTTCTTT.

This clonotype is judged medium-sized. The chain joins TRBV29-1 to TRBJ2-1; D assignment may be TRBD1 or TRBD2 (5 bases each). From germline, CDR1 is SQVTM and CDR2 ANQGSEA. Trimming left V 4 bases short and J 3 bases short, with 7 bases between. This CDR3 is built from 12 residues. CDR3 region: CSVGGVYNEQFF. CDR3 nucleotides: TGCAGCGTTGGAGGGGTCTACAATGAGCAGTTCTTC.

This clonotype was recorded a few times. In nucleotides, the CDR3 is TGTGCCATCAGTGAGGTCGCAGGTGGGGCCTACGAGCAGTACTTC. This gives the protein CAISEVAGGAYEQYF. The chain links TRBV10-3 to TRBJ2-7; D unclear. The CDR3 runs to 15 residues. Germline V lookup: CDR1 ENHRY, CDR2 SYGVKD. Trimming took 2 bases from V and 2 from J, leaving 13 bases between them.

This clonotype was picked up many times. The V and J genes are TRBV13 and TRBJ2-3, with D perhaps matching TRBD1 (6 bases). In germline, CDR1 is PRHDT, CDR2 FYEKMQ (reference sequence). The CDR3 sequence is 17 residues long. Trimming removed 4 bases at V and 5 bases at J, with 22 bases between. Written as DNA, the CDR3 is TGTGCCAGCAGCTCCAGCCTTAGGGGGACACACGGAGATACGCAGTATTTT. It specifies CASSSSLRGTHGDTQYF.

The chain employs TRBV4-1 and TRBJ2-7; 13 bases fit TRBD2. Unmatched junction bases numbered 7, after V lost 2 bases and J lost 0 bases. Germline CDR1 and CDR2: MGHRA and YSYEKL. This CDR3 comprises 18 residues. CDR3 protein: CASSQPLGLAGVSYEQYF. The CDR3 DNA reads TGCGCCAGCAGCCAACCTCTAGGACTAGCGGGGGTCTCCTACGAGCAGTACTTC.

This clonotype was seen ten or more times. The V gene is TRBV12-3 or TRBV12-4, the J gene TRBJ2-5; no definite D call. The CDR3 length is 14 residues. V was pared by 6 bases and J by 5 bases, with 16 bases between. The chain's CDR3 is CASRSDPSGETQYF. CDR3 bases: TGTGCCAGCAGATCGGACCCTAGTGGGGAGACCCAGTACTTC.

The chain employs TRBV10-3 and TRBJ2-2, with a weak D call TRBD1 (5 bases). From germline, CDR1 is ENHRY and CDR2 SYGVKD. Trimming left V 3 bases short and J 7 bases short, with 15 bases between. This CDR3 spans 15 amino acids. DNA for the CDR3: TGTGCCATCAGTGAAACCCTGCAGGGCGGCGGGGAGCTGTTTTTT. Protein: CAISETLQGGGELFF.

J is TRBJ1-2 and V is TRBV18; possible D gene TRBD1, 5 bases. The germline CDR1 and CDR2 sequences are KGHSH and LQKENI. V was clipped by 3 bases and J by 2 bases, with 7 bases between them. The CDR3 runs to 13 residues. CDR3 nucleotide sequence: TGTGCCAGCTCACCGCCAGGGAACTATGGCTACACCTTC. It translates to CASSPPGNYGYTF. Using reference TRBV18 and TRBJ1-2 for the parts outside the CDR3, the full variable domain is NAGVMQNPRHLVRRRGQEARLRCSPMKGHSHVYWYRQLPEEGLKFMVYLQKENIIDESGMPKERFSAEFPKEGPSILRIQQVVRGDSAAYFCASSPPGNYGYTFGSGTRLTVV.